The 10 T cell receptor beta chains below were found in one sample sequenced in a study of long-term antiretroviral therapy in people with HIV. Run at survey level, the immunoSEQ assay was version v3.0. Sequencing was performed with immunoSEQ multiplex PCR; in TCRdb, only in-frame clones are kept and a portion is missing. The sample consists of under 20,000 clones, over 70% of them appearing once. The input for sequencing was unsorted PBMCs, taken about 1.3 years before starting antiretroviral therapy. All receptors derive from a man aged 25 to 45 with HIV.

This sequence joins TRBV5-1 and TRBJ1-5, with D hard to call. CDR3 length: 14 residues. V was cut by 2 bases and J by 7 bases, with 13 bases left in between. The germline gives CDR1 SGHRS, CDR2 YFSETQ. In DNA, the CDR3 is TGCGCCAGCAGCTTAGAGGGAATGGGGCAGCCCCAGCATTTT. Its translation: CASSLEGMGQPQHF.

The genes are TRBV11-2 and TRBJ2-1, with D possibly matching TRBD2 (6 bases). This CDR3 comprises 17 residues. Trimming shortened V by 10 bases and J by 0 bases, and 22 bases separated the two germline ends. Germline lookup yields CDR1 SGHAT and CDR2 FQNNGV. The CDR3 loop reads CAIGGGWGSVSYNEQFF. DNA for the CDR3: TGTGCCATCGGGGGAGGATGGGGTAGCGTCTCCTACAATGAGCAGTTCTTC.

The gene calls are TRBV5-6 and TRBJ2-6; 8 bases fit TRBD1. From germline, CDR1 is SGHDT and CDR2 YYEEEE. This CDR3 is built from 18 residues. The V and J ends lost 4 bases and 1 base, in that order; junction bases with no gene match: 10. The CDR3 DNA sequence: TGTGCCAGCAGCAAGGCCGGGACAGGAGTTTCTGGGGCCAACGTCCTGACTTTC. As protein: CASSKAGTGVSGANVLTF.

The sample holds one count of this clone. The CDR3 region is CASSVGASTEGYTF. In DNA form, the CDR3 reads TGTGCCAGCAGCGTCGGAGCATCGACGGAGGGCTACACCTTC. The rearrangement joins TRBV9 to TRBJ1-2; D call uncertain. This CDR3 has 14 amino acids. Trimming took off 2 bases at V and 8 bases at J, with 16 bases between the two ends. The V gene's germline CDR1 is SGDLS and CDR2 YYNGEE.

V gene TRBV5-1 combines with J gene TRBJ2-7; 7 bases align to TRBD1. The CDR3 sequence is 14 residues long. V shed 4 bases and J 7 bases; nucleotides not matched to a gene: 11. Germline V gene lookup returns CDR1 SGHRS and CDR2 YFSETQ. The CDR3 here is CASSPGTEPREQYF. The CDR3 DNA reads TGCGCCAGCAGCCCCGGGACAGAACCTAGAGAGCAGTACTTC.

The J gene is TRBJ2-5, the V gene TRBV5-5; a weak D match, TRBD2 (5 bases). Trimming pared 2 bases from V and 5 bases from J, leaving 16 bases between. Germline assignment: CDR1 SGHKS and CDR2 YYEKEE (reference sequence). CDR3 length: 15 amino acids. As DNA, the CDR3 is TGTGCCAGCAGCTTAAGTCCCGGGGTAGGGGAGACCCAGTACTTC. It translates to CASSLSPGVGETQYF.

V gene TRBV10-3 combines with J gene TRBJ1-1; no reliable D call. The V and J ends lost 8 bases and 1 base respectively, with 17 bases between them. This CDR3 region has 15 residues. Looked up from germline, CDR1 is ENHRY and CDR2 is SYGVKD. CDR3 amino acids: CAIGSGSERNTEAFF. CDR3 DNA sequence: TGTGCCATCGGATCGGGTTCCGAGAGGAACACTGAAGCTTTCTTT.

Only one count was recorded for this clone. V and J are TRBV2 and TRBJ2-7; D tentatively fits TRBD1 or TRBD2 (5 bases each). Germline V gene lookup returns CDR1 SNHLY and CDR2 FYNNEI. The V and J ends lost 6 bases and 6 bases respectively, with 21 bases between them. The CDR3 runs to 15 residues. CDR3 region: CASRGHGVTRGEQYF. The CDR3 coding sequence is TGTGCCAGCAGAGGTCACGGGGTTACGAGGGGCGAGCAGTACTTC.

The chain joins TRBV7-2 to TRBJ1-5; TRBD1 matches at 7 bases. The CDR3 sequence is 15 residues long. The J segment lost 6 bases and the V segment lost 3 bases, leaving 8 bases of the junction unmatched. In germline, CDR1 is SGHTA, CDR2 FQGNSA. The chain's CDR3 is CASSFDRVRGQPQHF. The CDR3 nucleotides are TGTGCCAGCAGCTTTGACAGGGTAAGGGGTCAGCCCCAGCATTTT.

The DNA of the CDR3 is TGTGCTAGTGGTTTGTTCAATGAGCAGTTCTTC. Translated: CASGLFNEQFF. The chain joins TRBV12-5 to TRBJ2-1, with D uncertain. The germline CDR1 and CDR2 sequences are LGHNT and FRNRAP. V gave up 2 bases and J gave up 6 bases, with 2 bases separating them. The CDR3 totals 11 residues.